The present T cell receptor (beta chain) was sequenced within a study of cytomegalovirus exposure and HLA in healthy donors. Study-wide points: Versus the 666-donor mean, an Asian-associated ancestry cluster reportedly showed fewer N-insertions in a later analysis. It was assumed in the presence/absence analyses that sequencing depth was roughly uniform across donors.

PCR involved 60 Vbeta and 13 Jbeta primers. Profiling relied on immunoSEQ multiplex PCR, and the TCRdb table lists in-frame clones only, not all of them. The repertoire holds 110,000 or so clones, with over 75% as singletons. Per germline, CDR1 SGHRS and CDR2 YFSETQ. V lost 4 bases, J lost 7 bases, and 9 bases stayed unmatched. This CDR3 has 14 amino acids. For this clone: The antigen remains undetermined. The same CDR3 arises from other DNA sequences in this sample as well.

V is TRBV5-1 and J is TRBJ1-2, with 8 bases identical to TRBD1. Material: PBMCs. The origin of this receptor is a man aged 25 to 45 in good health and CMV-seropositive. DNA for the CDR3: TGCGCCAGCAGCCCCGGACAGGGAGAGGGTGGCTACACCTTC. As protein: CASSPGQGEGGYTF.